This TCR beta chain was sequenced for a study of blood T cell repertoires in COVID-19. The ends were cut back, 10 bases at V and 4 bases at J, with 14 bases in the middle. CDR1 and CDR2 from the germline V gene are LNHDA and SQIVND (reference sequence). The CDR3 length is 12 residues. The data were produced by immunoSEQ multiplex PCR, yet TCRdb's version contains in-frame clones alone and is incomplete. Here the sample spans about 170,000 clones, approximately 86% being singletons. This clone occurred once. The chain carries TRBV19 and TRBJ2-7, with unresolved D. Sequenced sample: peripheral blood. This TCR derives from a woman of 80 years or more with active or convalescent COVID-19. Here the CDR3 DNA reads TGTGCCACCACCCAGGATGGGTACGAGCAGTACTTC. Translated: CATTQDGYEQYF.